This T cell receptor (beta chain) was retrieved from a study of human T cells and chemical hapten exposure. Time point denoted: patch test 1, 2 weeks after DPC sensitization. Treatment meaning: therapeutic diphenylcyclopropenone sensitization with weekly scalp DPC. TCRdb analysed the RACE reads with MiXCR anew, one entry per CDR3 protein. The sample consists of some 120,000 distinct CDR3 sequences, about an eighth of them appearing once. This clonotype was seen ten or more times. CDR3 length: 16 residues. J was trimmed by 4 bases and V by 5 bases; bases with no gene match: 12. CDR1 is MDHEN, CDR2 SYDVKM, per germline.

The rearrangement links TRBV28 to TRBJ1-1, with TRBD1 identical over 8 bases. This clonotype was sampled from a woman between 50 and 59 years old with alopecia areata. Some clones in this sample may be carry-over from other donors' samples. The material was whole blood, obtained in connection with sensitization to the hapten diphenylcyclopropenone (DPC). The CDR3 DNA reads as TGTGCCAGCAGTCCATCCAGGGGGCGCAAGGCCACTGAAGCTTTCTTT. Its protein product is CASSPSRGRKATEAFF.